This entry describes one T cell receptor beta chain. The sample belongs to a study of T cell changes during pregnancy in multiple sclerosis. This table comes from immunoSEQ multiplex PCR, and its TCRdb copy is limited to in-frame clones, with some not included. The sample includes 80,000 or so clones, around 92% of them seen just once. The CDR3 consists of 13 residues. Trimming took 1 base from V and 6 from J, leaving 7 bases between them. CDR1 MGHRA and CDR2 YSYEKL come from the germline V gene. The chain has TRBV4-1 and TRBJ2-1; D might be TRBD2 (5 bases). Source: peripheral blood, taken before pregnancy. This TCR was recovered from a female donor with multiple sclerosis, enrolled in a pregnancy study. CDR3 residues: CASSQGGINEQFF. The CDR3 region has the DNA TGCGCCAGCAGCCAAGGAGGGATCAATGAGCAGTTCTTC.